Listed here is a single TCR beta chain. Its antigen is as yet unknown. Purity exceeded 95% in all sorted populations. CDR1 SGHKS and CDR2 YYEKEE come from the germline V gene (reference sequence). Trimming left V 0 bases short and J 15 bases short, with 22 bases between. CDR3 length equals 15 residues. The data were obtained in a study of beta chain features in type 1 diabetes. Expressed TCRB transcripts were sequenced because the isolated RNA had all been reverse transcribed beforehand. Here immunoSEQ multiplex PCR was the method, and the copy in TCRdb shows in-frame clones only, minus some. The data contain 300,000 to 350,000 clones, about 15% of them seen just once; the ten biggest clones take up more than 6.5%. Study-level points and caveats: Type 1 diabetes patients had TCRB CDR3s that were shorter (moderately but significantly so) in all four CD4+ subsets.

The chain couples TRBV5-5 to TRBJ2-1; either TRBD1 or TRBD2 may supply D (5 bases each). The sequenced sample consisted of central memory CD4+ T cells from blood. The source is a man aged 30 to 45 in good health. The DNA for the CDR3 is TGTGCCAGCAGCTTGGCCGTAGACGGGATGAAGGGGCTGTTCTTC. Residues: CASSLAVDGMKGLFF.